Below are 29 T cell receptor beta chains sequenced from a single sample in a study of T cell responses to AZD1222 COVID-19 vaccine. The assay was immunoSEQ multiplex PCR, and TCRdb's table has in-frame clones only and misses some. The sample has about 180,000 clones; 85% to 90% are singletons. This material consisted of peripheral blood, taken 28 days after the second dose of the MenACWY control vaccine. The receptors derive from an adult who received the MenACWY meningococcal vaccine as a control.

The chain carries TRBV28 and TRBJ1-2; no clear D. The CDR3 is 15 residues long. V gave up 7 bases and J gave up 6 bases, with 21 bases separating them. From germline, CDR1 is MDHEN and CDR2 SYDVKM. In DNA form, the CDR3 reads TGTGCCAGCAAAGTGGGCGGAACAGACGGTGATGGCTACACCTTC. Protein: CASKVGGTDGDGYTF.

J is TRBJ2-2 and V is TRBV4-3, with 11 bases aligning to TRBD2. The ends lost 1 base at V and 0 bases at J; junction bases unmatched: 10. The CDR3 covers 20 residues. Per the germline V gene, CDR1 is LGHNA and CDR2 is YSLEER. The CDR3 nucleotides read TGCGCCAGCAGCCAAGTATTAGGGCTAGCGGGAGGACCGAACACCGGGGAGCTGTTTTTT. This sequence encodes CASSQVLGLAGGPNTGELFF.

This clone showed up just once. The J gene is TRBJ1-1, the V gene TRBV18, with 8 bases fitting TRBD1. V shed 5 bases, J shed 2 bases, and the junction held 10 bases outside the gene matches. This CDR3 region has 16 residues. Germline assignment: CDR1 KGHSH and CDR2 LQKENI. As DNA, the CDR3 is TGTGCCAGCTCATCTACCCTGGGGACAGGTAACACTGAAGCTTTCTTT. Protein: CASSSTLGTGNTEAFF.

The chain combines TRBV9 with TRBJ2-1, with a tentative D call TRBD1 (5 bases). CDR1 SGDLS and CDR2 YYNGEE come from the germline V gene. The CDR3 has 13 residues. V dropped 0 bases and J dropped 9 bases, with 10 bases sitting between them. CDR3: CASSVGDSAEQFF. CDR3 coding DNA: TGTGCCAGCAGCGTAGGTGACAGCGCTGAGCAGTTCTTC.

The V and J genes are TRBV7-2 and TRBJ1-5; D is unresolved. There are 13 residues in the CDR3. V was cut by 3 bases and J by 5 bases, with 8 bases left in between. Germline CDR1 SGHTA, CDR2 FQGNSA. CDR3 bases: TGTGCCAGCAGCTTTTACGGATATCAGCCCCAGCATTTT. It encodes CASSFYGYQPQHF. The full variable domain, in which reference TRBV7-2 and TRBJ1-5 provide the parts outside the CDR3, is GAGVSQSPSNKVTEKGKDVELRCDPISGHTALYWYRQSLGQGLEFLIYFQGNSAPDKSGLPSDRFSAERTGGSVSTLTIQRTQQEDSAVYLCASSFYGYQPQHFGDGTRLSIL.

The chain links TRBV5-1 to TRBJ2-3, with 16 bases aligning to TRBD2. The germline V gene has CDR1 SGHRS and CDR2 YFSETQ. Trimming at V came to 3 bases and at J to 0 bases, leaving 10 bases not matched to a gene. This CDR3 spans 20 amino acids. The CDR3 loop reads CASSYQGTSGRALSTDTQYF. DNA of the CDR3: TGCGCCAGCAGCTATCAGGGGACTAGCGGGAGGGCCCTTAGCACAGATACGCAGTATTTT.

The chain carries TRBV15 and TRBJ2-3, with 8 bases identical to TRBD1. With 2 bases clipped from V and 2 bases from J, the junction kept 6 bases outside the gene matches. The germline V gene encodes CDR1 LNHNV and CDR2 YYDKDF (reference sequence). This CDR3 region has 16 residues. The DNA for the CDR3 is TGTGCCACCAGCAGATCCGGGACAGGCTTCACAGATACGCAGTATTTT. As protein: CATSRSGTGFTDTQYF. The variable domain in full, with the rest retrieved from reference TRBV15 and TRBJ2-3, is DAMVIQNPRYQVTQFGKPVTLSCSQTLNHNVMYWYQQKSSQAPKLLFHYYDKDFNNEADTPDNFQSRRPNTSFCFLDIRSPGLGDTAMYLCATSRSGTGFTDTQYFGPGTRLTVL.

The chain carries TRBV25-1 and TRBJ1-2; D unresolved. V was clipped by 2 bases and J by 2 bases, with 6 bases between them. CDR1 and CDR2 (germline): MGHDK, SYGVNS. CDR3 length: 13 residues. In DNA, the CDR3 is TGTGCCAGCAGTGAAGAGGGAAACTATGGCTACACCTTC. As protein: CASSEEGNYGYTF.

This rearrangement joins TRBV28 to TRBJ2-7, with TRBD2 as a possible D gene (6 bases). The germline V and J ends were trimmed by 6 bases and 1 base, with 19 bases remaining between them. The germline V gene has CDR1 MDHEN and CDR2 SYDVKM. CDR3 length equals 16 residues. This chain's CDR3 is CASREGGDAGSYEQYF. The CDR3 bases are TGTGCCAGCAGAGAGGGCGGGGATGCTGGTTCCTACGAGCAGTACTTC.

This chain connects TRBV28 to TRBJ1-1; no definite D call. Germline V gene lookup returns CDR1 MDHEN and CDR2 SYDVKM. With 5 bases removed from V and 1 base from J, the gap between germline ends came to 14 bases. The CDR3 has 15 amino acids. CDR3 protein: CASSPLPRENTEAFF. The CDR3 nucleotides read TGTGCCAGCAGTCCTCTGCCCCGGGAGAACACTGAAGCTTTCTTT.

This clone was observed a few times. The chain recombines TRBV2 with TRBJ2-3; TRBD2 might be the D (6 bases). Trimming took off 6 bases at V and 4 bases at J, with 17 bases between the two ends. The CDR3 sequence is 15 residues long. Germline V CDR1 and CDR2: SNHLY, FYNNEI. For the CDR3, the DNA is TGTGCCAGCAGGGTGGAGGGAGTGATGTCAGATACGCAGTATTTT. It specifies CASRVEGVMSDTQYF. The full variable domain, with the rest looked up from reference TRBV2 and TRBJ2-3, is EPEVTQTPSHQVTQMGQEVILRCVPISNHLYFYWYRQILGQKVEFLVSFYNNEISEKSEIFDDQFSVERPDGSNFTLKIRSTKLEDSAMYFCASRVEGVMSDTQYFGPGTRLTVL.

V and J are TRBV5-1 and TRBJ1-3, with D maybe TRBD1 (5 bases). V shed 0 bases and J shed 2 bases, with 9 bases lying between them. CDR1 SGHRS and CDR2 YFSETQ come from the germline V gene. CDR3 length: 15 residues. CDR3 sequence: CASSLESGPGNTIYF. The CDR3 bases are TGCGCCAGCAGCTTGGAGTCGGGGCCTGGAAACACCATATATTTT.

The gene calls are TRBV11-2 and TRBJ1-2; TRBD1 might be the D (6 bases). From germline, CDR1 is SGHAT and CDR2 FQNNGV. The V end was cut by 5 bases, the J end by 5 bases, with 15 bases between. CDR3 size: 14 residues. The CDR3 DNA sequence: TGTGCCAGCAGCCTGACCGGGGGCCGGTATGGCTACACCTTC. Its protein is CASSLTGGRYGYTF.

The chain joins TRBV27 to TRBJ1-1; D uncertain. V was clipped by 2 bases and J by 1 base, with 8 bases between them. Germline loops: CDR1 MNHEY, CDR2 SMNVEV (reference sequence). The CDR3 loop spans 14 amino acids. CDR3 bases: TGTGCCAGCAGTTTAGATAGTCGGAACACTGAAGCTTTCTTT. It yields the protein CASSLDSRNTEAFF.

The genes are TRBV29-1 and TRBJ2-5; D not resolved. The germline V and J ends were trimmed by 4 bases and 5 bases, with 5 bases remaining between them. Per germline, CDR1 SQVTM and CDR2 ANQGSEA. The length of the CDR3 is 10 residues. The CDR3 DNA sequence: TGCAGCGTTGTTAAGGAGACCCAGTACTTC. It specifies CSVVKETQYF.

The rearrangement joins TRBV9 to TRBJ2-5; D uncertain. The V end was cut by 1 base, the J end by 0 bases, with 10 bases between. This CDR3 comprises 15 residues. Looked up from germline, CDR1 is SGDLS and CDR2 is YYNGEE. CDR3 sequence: CASSVSPNNQETQYF. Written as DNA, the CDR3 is TGTGCCAGCAGCGTATCTCCAAACAACCAAGAGACCCAGTACTTC. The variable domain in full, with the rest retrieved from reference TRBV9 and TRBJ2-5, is DSGVTQTPKHLITATGQRVTLRCSPRSGDLSVYWYQQSLDQGLQFLIQYYNGEERAKGNILERFSAQQFPDLHSELNLSSLELGDSALYFCASSVSPNNQETQYFGPGTRLLVL.

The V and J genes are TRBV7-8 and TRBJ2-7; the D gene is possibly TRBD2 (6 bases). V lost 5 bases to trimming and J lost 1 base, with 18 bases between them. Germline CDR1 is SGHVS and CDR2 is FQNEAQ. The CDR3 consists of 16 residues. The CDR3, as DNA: TGTGCCAGCAGCCATCCGTTCCAGCGGGCTTCCTACGAGCAGTACTTC. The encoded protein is CASSHPFQRASYEQYF.

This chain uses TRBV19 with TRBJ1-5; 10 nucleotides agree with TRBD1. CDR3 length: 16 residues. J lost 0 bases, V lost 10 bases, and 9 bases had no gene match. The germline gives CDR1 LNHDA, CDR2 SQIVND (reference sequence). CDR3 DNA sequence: TGTGCCACAACGGGGGACAGGGGTTATAGCAATCAGCCCCAGCATTTT. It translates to CATTGDRGYSNQPQHF.

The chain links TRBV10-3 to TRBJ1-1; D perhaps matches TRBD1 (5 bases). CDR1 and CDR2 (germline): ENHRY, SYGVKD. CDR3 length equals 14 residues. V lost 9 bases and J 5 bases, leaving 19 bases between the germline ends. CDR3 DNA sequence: TGTGCCATTAGCCTTTTGGGGGAAGCAACTGAAGCTTTCTTT. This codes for CAISLLGEATEAFF.

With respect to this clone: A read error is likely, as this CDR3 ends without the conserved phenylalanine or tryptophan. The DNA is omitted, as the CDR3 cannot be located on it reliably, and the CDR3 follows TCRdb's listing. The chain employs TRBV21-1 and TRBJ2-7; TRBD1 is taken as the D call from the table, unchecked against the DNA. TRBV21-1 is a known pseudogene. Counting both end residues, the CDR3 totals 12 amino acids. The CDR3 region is CASSKKRQGVVG.

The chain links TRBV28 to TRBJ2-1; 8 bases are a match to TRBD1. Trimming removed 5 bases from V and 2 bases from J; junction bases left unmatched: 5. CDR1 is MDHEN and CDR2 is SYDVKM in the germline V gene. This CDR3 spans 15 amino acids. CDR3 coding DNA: TGTGCCAGCAGTACCGCAGGGGGCCCCTACAATGAGCAGTTCTTC. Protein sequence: CASSTAGGPYNEQFF.

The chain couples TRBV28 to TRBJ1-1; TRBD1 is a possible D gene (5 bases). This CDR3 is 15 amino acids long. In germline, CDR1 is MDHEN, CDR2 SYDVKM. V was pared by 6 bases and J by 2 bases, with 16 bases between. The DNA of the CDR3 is TGTGCCAGCAGCCCCGGGGCAGGGCCCAACACTGAAGCTTTCTTT. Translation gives CASSPGAGPNTEAFF.

The CDR3 DNA reads as TGCAGTGCTAGTGGACTAGCGGGAGTAGGCTACGAGCAGTACTTC. Translating it yields CSASGLAGVGYEQYF. The chain has TRBV20-1 and TRBJ2-7; the match to TRBD2 covers 13 bases. The germline V gene encodes CDR1 DFQATT and CDR2 SNEGSKA (reference sequence). The junction had 5 bases not matched to a gene; V was cut back by 3 bases and J by 3 bases. This CDR3 spans 15 amino acids.

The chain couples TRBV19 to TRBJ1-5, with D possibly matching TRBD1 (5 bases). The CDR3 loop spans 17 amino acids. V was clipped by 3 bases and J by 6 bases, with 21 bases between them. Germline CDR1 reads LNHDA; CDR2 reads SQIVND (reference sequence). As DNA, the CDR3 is TGTGCCAGTAGTATCCCCGCCCCCGCCCAGGGTGGTCAGCCCCAGCATTTT. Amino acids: CASSIPAPAQGGQPQHF.

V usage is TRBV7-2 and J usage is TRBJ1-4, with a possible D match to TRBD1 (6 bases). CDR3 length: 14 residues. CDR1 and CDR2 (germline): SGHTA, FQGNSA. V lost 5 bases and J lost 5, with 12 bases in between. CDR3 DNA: TGTGCCAGCAGCCTACAGGGATCGAATGAAAAACTGTTTTTT. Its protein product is CASSLQGSNEKLFF.

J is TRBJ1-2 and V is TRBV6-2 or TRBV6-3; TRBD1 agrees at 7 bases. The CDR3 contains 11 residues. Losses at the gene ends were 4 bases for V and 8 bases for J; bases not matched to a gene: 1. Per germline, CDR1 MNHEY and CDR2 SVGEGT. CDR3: CASSSDRGYTF. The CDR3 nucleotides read TGTGCCAGCAGTTCGGACAGGGGCTACACCTTC.

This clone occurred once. The CDR3 protein is CASSPTSSSYEQYF. The CDR3 bases are TGTGCCAGCAGCCCGACTAGTTCTTCCTACGAGCAGTACTTC. The genes are TRBV7-9 and TRBJ2-7; TRBD2 is a possible D gene (6 bases). Trimming removed 5 bases at V and 1 base at J, with 12 bases between. Germline V lookup: CDR1 SEHNR, CDR2 FQNEAQ (reference sequence). The CDR3 runs to 14 residues.

In DNA, the CDR3 is TGTGCCAGCAGCGGGACTACTGGAAACACCATATATTTT. Its protein is CASSGTTGNTIYF. The gene calls are TRBV11-2 and TRBJ1-3; D possibly corresponds to TRBD1 (5 bases). The CDR3 is made up of 13 amino acids. CDR1 is SGHAT and CDR2 is FQNNGV in the germline V gene. With 5 bases removed from V and 2 bases from J, the gap between germline ends came to 7 bases.

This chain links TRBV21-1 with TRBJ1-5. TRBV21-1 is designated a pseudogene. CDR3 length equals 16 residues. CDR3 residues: CASSKVRAAPNQPQHF. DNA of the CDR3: TGTGCCAGCAGCAAAGTACGGGCAGCACCCAATCAGCCCCAGCATTTT.